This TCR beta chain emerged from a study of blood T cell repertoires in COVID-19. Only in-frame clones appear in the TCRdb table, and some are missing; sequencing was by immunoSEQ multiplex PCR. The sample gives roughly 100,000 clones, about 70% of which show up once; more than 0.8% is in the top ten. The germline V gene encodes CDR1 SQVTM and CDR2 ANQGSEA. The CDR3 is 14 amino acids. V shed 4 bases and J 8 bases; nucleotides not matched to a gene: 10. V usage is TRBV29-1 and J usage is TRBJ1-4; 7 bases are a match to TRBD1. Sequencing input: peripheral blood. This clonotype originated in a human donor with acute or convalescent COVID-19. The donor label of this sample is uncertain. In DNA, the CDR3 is TGCAGCGTTGGTGAGAGGGGGCAGCGGGAAAAACTGTTTTTT. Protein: CSVGERGQREKLFF.